This T cell receptor beta chain was profiled in a study of CD8 T cells in ankylosing spondylitis. The study's findings and limits: In ankylosing spondylitis blood, a motif of eight highly homologous TCR beta variants appeared characteristic.

Germline-derived CDR1 and CDR2 are SQVTM and ANQGSEA. The CDR3 is 13 amino acids. Trimming pared 4 bases from V and 0 bases from J, leaving 8 bases between. Construction of TCR beta libraries was performed using quantitative 5'-RACE with molecular barcodes. TCRdb itself ran the 5' RACE reads through MiXCR, one entry per CDR3 protein. The data show fewer than 400,000 distinct CDR3 sequences, with approximately 20% seen just once and approximately 16% held by the top ten. This clonotype has only a few counts. Its antigen is currently unknown. Sequences were obtained from blood, either unsorted or a sorted T cell fraction (not recorded which). The chain couples TRBV29-1 to TRBJ2-3; D is undetermined. The clonotype was recovered from a male donor with ankylosing spondylitis. CDR3 nucleotides: TGCAGCGTTGCCTATACTAGCACAGATACGCAGTATTTT. Protein product: CSVAYTSTDTQYF.